Listed below are T cell receptor beta chains from one sample, sequenced in a study of CD8+ T cells in alopecia areata. Clones were sequenced by immunoSEQ multiplex PCR, and TCRdb holds only the in-frame ones, with some missing. The table records about 180,000 clones, 67% of them present only once. This specimen consisted of CD8+ T cells sorted from blood, obtained at week 0. All receptors come from a human donor with alopecia areata. CDR3s include the opening cysteine and the closing phenylalanine or tryptophan. Fields, in order: V gene, clone size, J gene, D gene, CDR3 protein, CDR3 DNA. D genes are given only for firm matches. Clone size appears in some rows only: once, few, many, or a class for an expanded clone.

V: TRBV7-9
size: NA
J: TRBJ1-2
D: NA
CDR3: CASSPPASGYTF
DNA: TGTGCCAGCAGCCCGCCAGCTTCCGGCTACACCTTC

V: TRBV7-9
size: NA
J: TRBJ1-1
D: NA
CDR3: CASRMGENTEAFF
DNA: TGTGCCAGCCGCATGGGTGAGAACACTGAAGCTTTCTTT

V: TRBV19
size: NA
J: TRBJ2-2
D: TRBD1
CDR3: CASSIGTVSGELFF
DNA: TGTGCCAGTAGTATCGGGACAGTTTCTGGGGAGCTGTTTTTT

V: TRBV18
size: once
J: TRBJ2-7
D: NA
CDR3: CASSPRLEEQYF
DNA: TGTGCCAGCTCACCACGGCTGGAAGAGCAGTACTTC

V: TRBV2
size: NA
J: TRBJ2-5
D: TRBD1
CDR3: CASITFDTGATQYF
DNA: TGTGCCAGCATAACTTTTGATACAGGGGCGACCCAGTACTTC

V: TRBV5-1
size: NA
J: TRBJ1-1
D: NA
CDR3: CASSLEQNTEAFF
DNA: TGCGCCAGCAGCTTGGAACAGAACACTGAAGCTTTCTTT

V: TRBV4-2
size: NA
J: TRBJ2-3
D: NA
CDR3: CASSQRTDTQYF
DNA: TGTGCCAGCAGCCAAAGGACAGATACGCAGTATTTT

V: TRBV29-1
size: NA
J: TRBJ1-3
D: NA
CDR3: CSGQSAAGGGGNTIYF
DNA: TGCAGCGGGCAGTCTGCTGCCGGGGGAGGTGGAAACACCATATATTTT

V: TRBV14
size: NA
J: TRBJ1-6
D: TRBD1
CDR3: CASSQYTGGWNSPLHF
DNA: TGTGCCAGCAGCCAGTATACAGGGGGATGGAATTCACCCCTCCACTTT

V: TRBV29-1
size: few
J: TRBJ2-7
D: TRBD1
CDR3: CSAYSGQGTYEQYF
DNA: TGCAGCGCTTACTCGGGACAGGGAACCTACGAGCAGTACTTC

V: TRBV7-2
size: NA
J: TRBJ1-6
D: TRBD1
CDR3: CASSLTGPPPTYNSPLHF
DNA: TGTGCCAGCAGCTTGACAGGGCCACCTCCCACCTATAATTCACCCCTCCACTTT

V: TRBV29-1
size: few
J: TRBJ2-7
D: NA
CDR3: CSVLSLGKEELTYEQYF
DNA: TGCAGCGTTCTGTCCCTCGGGAAGGAGGAGCTTACCTACGAGCAGTACTTC

V: TRBV27
size: NA
J: TRBJ2-1
D: NA
CDR3: CASSPPRGEQFF
DNA: TGTGCCAGCTCCCCCCCGCGTGGTGAGCAGTTCTTC

V: TRBV6-5
size: NA
J: TRBJ2-1
D: NA
CDR3: CASSENNYEQFF
DNA: TGTGCCAGCAGTGAGAATAACTATGAGCAGTTCTTC

V: TRBV6-1
size: few
J: TRBJ2-5
D: TRBD2
CDR3: CASSERGLAGTQYF
DNA: TGTGCCAGCAGTGAAAGGGGACTAGCCGGGACCCAGTACTTC

V: TRBV6-1
size: NA
J: TRBJ2-7
D: NA
CDR3: CASSESPGRFSYEQYF
DNA: TGTGCCAGCAGCGAAAGCCCGGGACGGTTCTCCTACGAGCAGTACTTC

V: TRBV10-3
size: large
J: TRBJ1-2
D: TRBD1
CDR3: CASSDRIYGYTF
DNA: TGTGCCAGTTCGGACAGGATCTATGGCTACACCTTC

V: TRBV9
size: NA
J: TRBJ2-3
D: NA
CDR3: CASSGAGRFTDTQYF
DNA: TGTGCCAGCAGCGGAGCGGGCCGCTTCACAGATACGCAGTATTTT

V: TRBV7-8
size: few
J: TRBJ2-7
D: TRBD2
CDR3: CASSLTSGGDYEQYF
DNA: TGTGCCAGCAGCTTGACTAGCGGGGGGGACTACGAGCAGTACTTC

V: TRBV29-1
size: NA
J: TRBJ2-1
D: NA
CDR3: CSVVVRAGLNEQFF
DNA: TGCAGCGTTGTAGTTCGGGCAGGGCTGAATGAGCAGTTCTTC

V: TRBV11-3
size: NA
J: TRBJ1-1
D: NA
CDR3: CASSLAMGGEAFF
DNA: TGTGCCAGCAGCTTAGCAATGGGGGGTGAAGCTTTCTTT

V: TRBV10-3
size: few
J: TRBJ1-4
D: NA
CDR3: CAIRDPREKLFF
DNA: TGTGCCATCAGGGACCCCCGGGAAAAACTGTTTTTT

V: TRBV4-2
size: once
J: TRBJ1-2
D: NA
CDR3: CASSHIWGAYYGYTF
DNA: TGTGCCAGCAGCCATATATGGGGGGCGTACTATGGCTACACCTTC

V: TRBV5-6
size: once
J: TRBJ1-1
D: NA
CDR3: CASSLWNTEAFF
DNA: TGTGCCAGCAGCTTGTGGAACACTGAAGCTTTCTTT

V: TRBV27
size: NA
J: TRBJ1-1
D: NA
CDR3: CASSQGQEAFF
DNA: TGTGCCAGCAGTCAGGGACAAGAAGCTTTCTTT

V: TRBV9
size: few
J: TRBJ2-1
D: NA
CDR3: CASSPNQGRQFF
DNA: TGTGCCAGCAGCCCAAACCAGGGTCGGCAGTTCTTC

V: TRBV19
size: NA
J: TRBJ2-1
D: NA
CDR3: CASSISHNEQFF
DNA: TGTGCCAGTAGTATATCACACAATGAGCAGTTCTTC

V: TRBV7-9
size: NA
J: TRBJ1-5
D: TRBD1
CDR3: CASSPPGQGGNQPQHF
DNA: TGTGCCAGCAGCCCACCGGGACAGGGGGGCAATCAGCCCCAGCATTTT

V: TRBV9
size: once
J: TRBJ2-5
D: NA
CDR3: CASSVGGAIVTQYF
DNA: TGTGCCAGCAGCGTAGGAGGGGCAATTGTGACCCAGTACTTC

V: TRBV19
size: NA
J: TRBJ2-3
D: NA
CDR3: CASSTPPDTQYF
DNA: TGTGCCAGTAGTACACCACCAGATACGCAGTATTTT

V: TRBV29-1
size: NA
J: TRBJ1-1
D: NA
CDR3: CSVDSAGRAFF
DNA: TGCAGCGTTGACTCGGCAGGGCGAGCCTTCTTT

V: TRBV25-1
size: NA
J: TRBJ1-5
D: NA
CDR3: CASSETGMDGNQPQHF
DNA: TGTGCCAGCAGTGAAACAGGGATGGATGGCAATCAGCCCCAGCATTTT

V: TRBV2
size: NA
J: TRBJ1-5
D: NA
CDR3: CASGDSNQPQHF
DNA: TGTGCCAGCGGGGATAGCAATCAGCCCCAGCATTTT

V: TRBV25-1
size: NA
J: TRBJ1-2
D: NA
CDR3: CASSATRMHYGYTF
DNA: TGTGCCAGCAGTGCGACCAGGATGCACTATGGCTACACCTTC

V: TRBV29-1
size: NA
J: TRBJ2-1
D: NA
CDR3: CSASSSYNEQFF
DNA: TGCAGCGCCTCCAGCTCCTACAATGAGCAGTTCTTC

V: TRBV5-1
size: NA
J: TRBJ2-5
D: NA
CDR3: CASSFRGEETQYF
DNA: TGCGCCAGCAGCTTCAGGGGAGAGGAGACCCAGTACTTC

V: TRBV12-5
size: NA
J: TRBJ2-7
D: TRBD2
CDR3: CASRGDEQYF
DNA: TGTGCTAGCCGGGGGGACGAGCAGTACTTC

V: TRBV19
size: few
J: TRBJ1-1
D: NA
CDR3: CASSIGRASNTEAFF
DNA: TGTGCCAGTAGTATTGGGAGGGCCTCGAACACTGAAGCTTTCTTT

V: TRBV27
size: NA
J: TRBJ2-1
D: NA
CDR3: CASSAGVSYNEQFF
DNA: TGTGCCAGCAGCGCAGGGGTCTCCTACAATGAGCAGTTCTTC

V: TRBV19
size: few
J: TRBJ2-1
D: NA
CDR3: CASSAGNEQFF
DNA: TGTGCCAGTAGTGCCGGCAATGAGCAGTTCTTC

V: TRBV7-9
size: NA
J: TRBJ1-5
D: TRBD1
CDR3: CASSPTGWDQPQHF
DNA: TGTGCCAGCAGCCCGACAGGGTGGGATCAGCCCCAGCATTTT

V: TRBV9
size: NA
J: TRBJ2-1
D: TRBD2
CDR3: CASSVGLADYNEQFF
DNA: TGTGCCAGCAGCGTAGGACTAGCGGACTACAATGAGCAGTTCTTC

V: TRBV29-1
size: NA
J: TRBJ1-4
D: NA
CDR3: CSVSAGEKLFF
DNA: TGCAGCGTTTCTGCGGGTGAAAAACTGTTTTTT

V: TRBV6-5
size: NA
J: TRBJ1-1
D: NA
CDR3: CASSEGRTNTEAFF
DNA: TGTGCCAGCAGTGAGGGACGGACGAACACTGAAGCTTTCTTT

V: TRBV19
size: few
J: TRBJ2-3
D: TRBD1
CDR3: CASSVGQGADTQYF
DNA: TGTGCCAGTAGTGTGGGACAGGGGGCAGATACGCAGTATTTT

V: TRBV7-3
size: NA
J: TRBJ2-5
D: NA
CDR3: CASSQTPGIQETQYF
DNA: TGTGCCAGCAGCCAAACACCGGGAATCCAAGAGACCCAGTACTTC

V: TRBV5-1
size: few
J: TRBJ2-3
D: NA
CDR3: CASSLVLSTDTQYF
DNA: TGCGCCAGCAGCTTGGTGCTTAGCACAGATACGCAGTATTTT

V: TRBV2
size: NA
J: TRBJ2-3
D: NA
CDR3: CASSDEYADTQYF
DNA: TGTGCCAGCAGTGATGAGTACGCAGATACGCAGTATTTT

V: TRBV10-3
size: few
J: TRBJ2-4
D: NA
CDR3: CAISDGDSAGGIQYF
DNA: TGTGCCATCAGTGACGGGGACAGCGCGGGGGGCATTCAGTACTTC

V: TRBV2
size: NA
J: TRBJ1-2
D: TRBD1
CDR3: CASSNPWDTGGHGYTF
DNA: TGTGCCAGCAGCAACCCCTGGGACACAGGGGGCCATGGCTACACCTTC

V: TRBV20-1
size: NA
J: TRBJ1-1
D: NA
CDR3: CSAEKGTEAFF
DNA: TGCAGTGCCGAAAAGGGCACTGAAGCTTTCTTT

V: TRBV5-1
size: NA
J: TRBJ2-1
D: TRBD2
CDR3: CASSFSLAGGLKTYNEQFF
DNA: TGCGCCAGCAGCTTTAGTCTAGCGGGGGGCCTAAAGACCTACAATGAGCAGTTCTTC

V: TRBV10-2
size: few
J: TRBJ1-4
D: NA
CDR3: CASGSTNEKLFF
DNA: TGCGCCAGCGGCTCGACTAATGAAAAACTGTTTTTT

V: TRBV20-1
size: NA
J: TRBJ2-1
D: NA
CDR3: CSPRWGNEQFF
DNA: TGCAGTCCCCGATGGGGTAATGAGCAGTTCTTC

V: TRBV5-6
size: NA
J: TRBJ1-5
D: NA
CDR3: CASSEGFGNQPQHF
DNA: TGTGCCAGCAGCGAAGGGTTCGGCAATCAGCCCCAGCATTTT

V: TRBV7-2
size: NA
J: TRBJ1-4
D: NA
CDR3: CASSQKAQGRREKLFF
DNA: TGTGCCAGCAGCCAAAAAGCACAGGGTCGTCGGGAAAAACTGTTTTTT

V: TRBV2
size: NA
J: TRBJ2-5
D: TRBD2
CDR3: CAIEKESGDQETQYF
DNA: TGCGCGATCGAGAAGGAAAGCGGGGACCAAGAGACCCAGTACTTC

V: TRBV5-1
size: NA
J: TRBJ2-7
D: NA
CDR3: CASSLPGDYEQYF
DNA: TGCGCCAGCAGCTTGCCAGGGGACTACGAGCAGTACTTC

V: TRBV29-1
size: NA
J: TRBJ2-1
D: NA
CDR3: CSVTRGEQFF
DNA: TGCAGCGTTACACGGGGTGAGCAGTTCTTC